Only a few counts were recorded for the clone carrying this T cell receptor (beta chain). V was clipped by 2 bases and J by 0 bases, with 9 bases between them. The CDR3 loop spans 14 amino acids. CDR1 is DFQATT and CDR2 is SNEGSKA in the germline V gene (reference sequence). This sample was taken from a study of response to subunit inactivated influenza vaccine. TCRdb reanalysed the RT-PCR reads using MiXCR and keeps one entry per CDR3 protein. The table lists just under 550,000 distinct CDR3 sequences, approximately 24% of them singletons. Separately, the same data were catalogued under a study of T cells expressing NK-cell markers. That work adds: 5'RACE template switching built TCR beta cDNA with unique molecular identifiers. Researchers report these clonotypes also headed the CD3+CD56-NKG2C+ fraction in four donors.

Material: CD4+ T cells sorted from PBMCs, obtained about 13 days after vaccination. This sequence originates from a man aged 50 or older who received an inactivated influenza vaccine. The V gene is TRBV20-1, the J gene TRBJ2-3, with D perhaps TRBD2 (6 bases). The CDR3 loop is CSARRGLSTDTQYF. Written as DNA, the CDR3 is TGCAGTGCTAGAAGGGGACTTAGCACAGATACGCAGTATTTT.